This is a list of T cell receptor beta chains from one sample in a study of human T cells and chemical hapten exposure. One entry per CDR3 protein results from TCRdb running MiXCR on the 5' RACE reads. This sample has 130,000 or so distinct CDR3 sequences, with about 4% found just once. These receptors were taken from a female donor in good health. The CDR3 runs from the conserved cysteine through the conserved F or W. A D gene is named only where the DNA matches it firmly. A row's size may be missing; if present it is once, few, many or a size class.

d_call	v_call	j_call	clone_size	cdr3_aa	cdr3_nt
TRBD1	TRBV6-6	TRBJ2-2	many	CASSSGTGVNTGELFF	TGTGCCAGCAGTTCAGGGACAGGGGTGAACACCGGGGAGCTGTTTTTT
-	TRBV12-3/TRBV12-4	TRBJ2-6	many	CASTRGDGSSGANVLTF	TGTGCCAGCACCAGGGGGGACGGGAGCTCTGGGGCCAACGTCCTGACTTTC
-	TRBV11-1	TRBJ2-1	-	CASSSLYTAYNEQFF	TGTGCCAGCAGCTCGCTTTATACGGCCTACAATGAGCAGTTCTTC
-	TRBV25-1	TRBJ2-2	-	CASSAHEYTGELFF	TGTGCCAGCAGTGCCCATGAATACACCGGGGAGCTGTTTTTT
-	TRBV7-2	TRBJ1-2	many	CASSLETGRANYGYTF	TGTGCCAGCAGCTTGGAGACGGGCAGGGCTAACTATGGCTACACCTTC
TRBD2	TRBV24-1	TRBJ2-3	many	CATSDLTTSGGTDTQYF	TGTGCCACCAGTGATTTGACGACTAGCGGGGGCACAGATACGCAGTATTTT
-	TRBV11-2	TRBJ2-3	many	CASSRSGIGADTQYF	TGTGCCAGCAGCCGTTCCGGGATTGGGGCAGATACGCAGTATTTT
-	TRBV7-2	TRBJ2-1	many	CASRLGGPYNEQFF	TGTGCCAGCAGGCTGGGGGGTCCCTACAATGAGCAGTTCTTC
-	TRBV9	TRBJ2-2	many	CASRIGAVTGELFF	TGTGCCAGCCGTATTGGGGCGGTCACCGGGGAGCTGTTTTTT
-	TRBV5-4	TRBJ2-2	many	CASSLGQDTGELFF	TGTGCCAGCAGCCTAGGACAAGACACCGGGGAGCTGTTTTTT
-	TRBV6-6	TRBJ1-2	few	CASSLKGEAVYGYTF	TGTGCCAGCAGTTTAAAGGGGGAAGCCGTTTATGGCTACACCTTC
-	TRBV7-9	TRBJ1-2	many	CASSLLTGPNYGYTF	TGTGCCAGCAGCCTACTGACAGGTCCTAACTATGGCTACACCTTC
TRBD1	TRBV7-2	TRBJ1-1	-	CASSSSRGMNTEAFF	TGTGCCAGCAGCTCAAGCAGGGGGATGAACACTGAAGCTTTCTTT
-	TRBV29-1	TRBJ2-3	few	CSVETLGRDTQYF	TGCAGCGTTGAAACATTGGGGAGAGATACGCAGTATTTT
TRBD1	TRBV18	TRBJ1-6	many	CASSPPGTESSPLHF	TGTGCCAGCTCACCACCCGGGACAGAGTCCTCACCCCTCCACTTT
TRBD2	TRBV12-3/TRBV12-4	TRBJ2-1	-	CASIESAGAAVGKQFF	TGTGCCAGCATCGAGTCAGCGGGGGCTGCAGTGGGGAAACAGTTCTTC
-	TRBV5-1	TRBJ2-1	few	CASSLIGPSRREQFF	TGCGCCAGCAGCTTGATAGGACCCAGTCGCAGGGAGCAGTTCTTC
TRBD2	TRBV7-8	TRBJ2-3	many	CASCPGGLLAQYF	TGTGCCAGTTGTCCGGGGGGTCTCTTGGCGCAGTATTTT
-	TRBV12-3/TRBV12-4	TRBJ1-2	many	CASSPHNYGYTF	TGTGCCAGCAGTCCCCACAACTATGGCTACACCTTC
-	TRBV11-2	TRBJ2-7	few	CASSRKNEQYF	TGTGCCAGCAGCCGAAAGAACGAGCAGTACTTC
TRBD1	TRBV6-5	TRBJ2-7	many	CASSYYSGTGGSYEQYF	TGTGCCAGCAGTTACTACTCCGGGACAGGGGGCTCCTACGAGCAGTACTTC
-	TRBV7-2	TRBJ2-3	many	CASSLMSLDHTQYF	TGTGCCAGCAGCTTAATGTCCTTGGACCATACGCAGTATTTT
-	TRBV5-1	TRBJ1-2	-	CASSPDAYGYTF	TGCGCCAGCAGCCCAGATGCCTATGGCTACACCTTC
TRBD1	TRBV6-6	TRBJ2-7	-	CASRRSAGTGEGEQYF	TGTGCCAGCAGACGTTCTGCCGGGACAGGGGAAGGCGAGCAGTACTTC
-	TRBV7-6	TRBJ1-1	many	CASSLAGLVNTEAFF	TGTGCCAGCAGCTTAGCGGGGCTTGTGAACACTGAAGCTTTCTTT
TRBD2	TRBV28	TRBJ2-5	few	CASNLRSGGRQETQYF	TGTGCCAGCAACCTACGTTCGGGGGGTCGACAAGAGACCCAGTACTTC
-	TRBV27	TRBJ1-2	many	CASSPGAGVGGLPYGYTF	TGTGCCAGCAGTCCGGGTGCCGGGGTAGGGGGGCTTCCTTATGGCTACACCTTC
-	TRBV5-1	TRBJ1-1	-	CASSLALSNTEAFF	TGCGCCAGCAGCTTGGCTCTCTCGAACACTGAAGCTTTCTTT
-	TRBV28	TRBJ1-4	many	CASSFDFRGFEKLFF	TGTGCCAGCAGTTTTGATTTCAGGGGCTTTGAAAAACTGTTTTTT